This T cell receptor (beta chain) was sequenced in a study of blood T cell repertoires in COVID-19. Across the study: The samples span acute and convalescent COVID-19 from the United States, Italy and Spain. Sources were T cells, B-cell-depleted T cells, or PBMCs; the material itself was cDNA or gDNA.

The CDR3 contains 17 residues. V lost 7 bases to trimming and J lost 3 bases; unmatched junction nucleotides: 16. Germline assignment: CDR1 LNHDA and CDR2 SQIVND (reference sequence). Original handling: Cell counts per sample came from amplifying reference gene primers. Profiled with immunoSEQ multiplex PCR; TCRdb holds only in-frame clones, not every one. The V and J calls and clone size are taken from that table; D and trimming were inferred from the DNA. The top ten hold roughly 14% of the sample, which has about 170,000 clones, 84% seen once. The chain recombines TRBV19 with TRBJ1-2; 8 nucleotides line up with TRBD1. The source is a man in his late teens or twenties with active or convalescent COVID-19. Sequenced sample: peripheral blood. DNA for the CDR3: TGTGCCAGTAACTCTCTCCCCGGTGACAGGGGAGACTATGGCTACACCTTC. This codes for CASNSLPGDRGDYGYTF.